These T cell receptor beta chains were read from a single sample in a study of blood T cell repertoires in COVID-19. Sequencing was performed with immunoSEQ multiplex PCR; in TCRdb, only in-frame clones are kept and a portion is missing. The table includes roughly 190,000 clones, 76% detected once. Sample: peripheral blood. Receptors originate from a woman aged 45 to 65 with active or convalescent COVID-19. Each CDR3 is given with its conserved first and last residue. D genes are given only for firm matches. A clone size is listed for some rows: how often the clone was seen (once, few, many), or a class if it is expanded.

clone size: many
D gene: -
J gene: TRBJ2-7
V gene: TRBV5-6
CDR3 protein: CASSLAYEQYF
CDR3 DNA: TGTGCCAGCAGCCTGGCGTACGAGCAGTACTTC

clone size: -
D gene: -
J gene: TRBJ1-2
V gene: TRBV20-1
CDR3 protein: CSASTGAAYYGYTF
CDR3 DNA: TGCAGTGCTAGTACTGGGGCCGCCTACTATGGCTACACCTTC

clone size: once
D gene: TRBD2
J gene: TRBJ2-7
V gene: TRBV5-1
CDR3 protein: CASSLTSGLRTAYEQYF
CDR3 DNA: TGCGCCAGCAGCTTGACTAGCGGACTCCGCACCGCCTACGAGCAGTACTTC

clone size: -
D gene: -
J gene: TRBJ2-3
V gene: TRBV9
CDR3 protein: CASSVGAPTDTQYF
CDR3 DNA: TGTGCCAGCAGCGTGGGGGCACCGACAGATACGCAGTATTTT

clone size: -
D gene: TRBD1
J gene: TRBJ1-2
V gene: TRBV15
CDR3 protein: CATSGSGGDYGYTF
CDR3 DNA: TGTGCCACCAGCGGCTCAGGGGGCGACTATGGCTACACCTTC

clone size: -
D gene: TRBD2
J gene: TRBJ2-7
V gene: TRBV5-1
CDR3 protein: CASSPMTSGYEQYF
CDR3 DNA: TGCGCCAGCAGCCCGATGACTAGCGGTTACGAGCAGTACTTC

clone size: -
D gene: TRBD1
J gene: TRBJ1-1
V gene: TRBV5-1
CDR3 protein: CASRSAGGGTEAFF
CDR3 DNA: TGCGCCAGCAGATCCGCAGGGGGTGGCACTGAAGCTTTCTTT

clone size: -
D gene: TRBD2
J gene: TRBJ2-3
V gene: TRBV5-4
CDR3 protein: CASSVPGLVDTQYF
CDR3 DNA: TGTGCCAGCAGCGTACCGGGACTAGTAGATACGCAGTATTTT

clone size: -
D gene: TRBD1
J gene: TRBJ1-2
V gene: TRBV30
CDR3 protein: CAWGTVYYGYTF
CDR3 DNA: TGTGCCTGGGGGACAGTTTACTATGGCTACACCTTC

clone size: -
D gene: TRBD1
J gene: TRBJ1-6
V gene: TRBV7-2
CDR3 protein: CASSSQGVGSPLHF
CDR3 DNA: TGTGCCAGCAGTTCCCAGGGGGTAGGGTCACCCCTCCACTTT

clone size: -
D gene: TRBD2
J gene: TRBJ2-3
V gene: TRBV7-2
CDR3 protein: CASSHSSLAGRATQYF
CDR3 DNA: TGTGCCAGCAGCCACTCCTCACTAGCGGGCCGGGCTACGCAGTATTTT

clone size: few
D gene: -
J gene: TRBJ1-2
V gene: TRBV20-1
CDR3 protein: CSASVHGDNYGYTF
CDR3 DNA: TGCAGTGCCAGTGTGCACGGGGATAACTATGGCTACACCTTC

clone size: -
D gene: -
J gene: TRBJ2-7
V gene: TRBV29-1
CDR3 protein: CSVGDIGAYEQYF
CDR3 DNA: TGCAGCGTTGGGGACATCGGGGCCTACGAGCAGTACTTC

clone size: -
D gene: -
J gene: TRBJ1-6
V gene: TRBV4-3
CDR3 protein: CASSQGSPDSPLHF
CDR3 DNA: TGCGCCAGCAGCCAAGGATCCCCGGATTCACCCCTCCACTTT

clone size: -
D gene: -
J gene: TRBJ1-1
V gene: TRBV28
CDR3 protein: CASEQGVVTEAFF
CDR3 DNA: TGTGCCAGCGAACAGGGAGTTGTTACTGAAGCTTTCTTT

clone size: -
D gene: -
J gene: TRBJ1-5
V gene: TRBV3-1/TRBV3-2
CDR3 protein: CASSQDYSGGQPQHF
CDR3 DNA: TGTGCCAGCAGCCAAGATTATTCGGGTGGGCAGCCCCAGCATTTT

clone size: -
D gene: -
J gene: TRBJ2-3
V gene: TRBV5-1
CDR3 protein: CASSLGQQNTDTQYF
CDR3 DNA: TGCGCCAGCAGCTTGGGACAGCAGAACACAGATACGCAGTATTTT

clone size: -
D gene: TRBD1
J gene: TRBJ1-2
V gene: TRBV19
CDR3 protein: CASSRGLISNYGYTF
CDR3 DNA: TGTGCCAGTAGCAGGGGGCTAATTTCTAACTATGGCTACACCTTC

clone size: -
D gene: -
J gene: TRBJ1-2
V gene: TRBV5-6
CDR3 protein: CASSSLLGDFSSGYTF
CDR3 DNA: TGTGCCAGCAGCTCGCTTTTGGGGGACTTTTCTTCTGGCTACACCTTC

clone size: -
D gene: TRBD2
J gene: TRBJ2-1
V gene: TRBV4-1
CDR3 protein: CASSQDPLAGYNEQFF
CDR3 DNA: TGCGCCAGCAGCCAAGATCCGCTAGCGGGGTACAATGAGCAGTTCTTC